The 14 T cell receptor beta chains in this list originate from one sample, sequenced in a study of blood T cell repertoires in COVID-19. Method: immunoSEQ multiplex PCR; TCRdb's copy keeps in-frame clones and lacks some. The data show under 250,000 clones, roughly 90% seen once. Source material: peripheral blood. The receptors were gathered from a woman aged 40 to 50 with acute or convalescent COVID-19.

The chain employs TRBV29-1 and TRBJ2-3; D is ambiguous. The CDR3 sequence is 16 residues long. The V gene's germline CDR1 is SQVTM and CDR2 ANQGSEA. Trimming pared 4 bases from V and 0 bases from J, leaving 17 bases between. For the CDR3, the DNA is TGCAGCGTTGTTTTATGGCAGGTCCTTAGCACAGATACGCAGTATTTT. Its protein product is CSVVLWQVLSTDTQYF.

The chain links TRBV4-2 to TRBJ1-2; 8 bases are a match to TRBD1. The germline CDR1 and CDR2 sequences are LGHNA and YNFKEQ. After removal of 4 bases from V and 6 bases from J, the junction contained 7 bases not matched to a gene. CDR3 length equals 14 residues. CDR3 bases: TGTGCCAGCAGCCCGGGACAGGAATCGAATGGCTACACCTTC. Residues: CASSPGQESNGYTF.

This chain links TRBV9 with TRBJ2-1, with 12 positions matching TRBD2. CDR3 length: 16 amino acids. After removal of 7 bases from V and 4 bases from J, the junction contained 9 bases not matched to a gene. Germline-derived CDR1 and CDR2 are SGDLS and YYNGEE. The CDR3 region is CASGTRTSGDYNEQFF. CDR3 DNA: TGTGCCAGCGGAACTAGGACTAGCGGGGATTACAATGAGCAGTTCTTC. Full variable domain (outside the CDR3, taken from reference TRBV9 and TRBJ2-1): DSGVTQTPKHLITATGQRVTLRCSPRSGDLSVYWYQQSLDQGLQFLIQYYNGEERAKGNILERFSAQQFPDLHSELNLSSLELGDSALYFCASGTRTSGDYNEQFFGPGTRLTVL.

This clone showed up just once. CDR3 region: CASSEGLAGIQETQYF. The CDR3 DNA sequence: TGTGCCAGCAGTGAAGGACTAGCGGGGATCCAAGAGACCCAGTACTTC. The genes are TRBV2 and TRBJ2-5; 11 bases are shared with TRBD2. The CDR3 has 16 amino acids. CDR1 and CDR2 from the germline V gene are SNHLY and FYNNEI. V lost 1 base, J lost 1 base, and 2 bases stayed unmatched.

The rearrangement joins TRBV6-5 to TRBJ1-5, with 8 bases matching TRBD1. Germline values: CDR1 MNHEY, CDR2 SVGAGI. The length of the CDR3 is 13 residues. V gave up 6 bases and J gave up 11 bases; unmatched junction bases: 9. The CDR3 is CASRRQGQSAQHF. The DNA of the CDR3 is TGTGCCAGCAGACGACAGGGGCAATCAGCCCAGCATTTT.

The chain is built from TRBV27 and TRBJ2-3; no clear D. The V and J ends lost 3 bases and 5 bases respectively, with 3 bases between them. This CDR3 region has 11 residues. CDR1 and CDR2 (germline): MNHEY, SMNVEV (reference sequence). The CDR3 reads CASSFKDTQYF. DNA of the CDR3: TGTGCCAGCAGTTTTAAAGATACGCAGTATTTT.

The chain links TRBV4-1 to TRBJ2-3, with D possibly TRBD1 on 6 matching bases. Germline V CDR1 and CDR2: MGHRA, YSYEKL. This CDR3 spans 17 amino acids. V gave up 3 bases and J gave up 5 bases, with 21 bases separating them. The CDR3 is CASSQDPTGLSEDTQYF. CDR3 DNA: TGCGCCAGCAGCCAGGATCCTACAGGGCTTTCGGAAGATACGCAGTATTTT.

The chain joins TRBV19 to TRBJ1-5, with D maybe TRBD1 (6 bases). The CDR3 totals 16 residues. V shed 1 base and J shed 1 base, with 11 bases lying between them. Looked up from germline, CDR1 is LNHDA and CDR2 is SQIVND (reference sequence). The CDR3 region has the DNA TGTGCCAGTAGTATAGCCCACAGGGTGAGCAATCAGCCCCAGCATTTT. As protein: CASSIAHRVSNQPQHF.

The chain is built from TRBV2 and TRBJ2-7, with 8 bases aligning to TRBD1. Germline CDR1 is SNHLY and CDR2 is FYNNEI. The CDR3 has 11 amino acids. Unmatched junction bases numbered 2, after V lost 10 bases and J lost 3 bases. The CDR3 DNA sequence: TGTGCCATAACAGGGGGCTACGAGCAGTACGTC. It translates to CAITGGYEQYV.

V usage is TRBV5-5 and J usage is TRBJ1-3; 8 nucleotides line up with TRBD1. Trimming cost V 0 bases and J 9 bases; bases outside gene matches: 2. The CDR3 sequence is 13 residues long. Germline CDR1 SGHKS, CDR2 YYEKEE (reference sequence). In nucleotides, the CDR3 is TGTGCCAGCAGCTTGGGGGGGACAGGCACCATATATTTT. This encodes CASSLGGTGTIYF.

The chain combines TRBV3-1 (or the pseudogene TRBV3-2) with TRBJ1-4, with TRBD1 matching 7 bases. J lost 6 bases, V lost 0 bases, and 10 bases had no gene match. CDR1 is LGHDT and CDR2 is YNNKEL in the germline V gene (reference sequence). There are 17 residues in the CDR3. CDR3 region: CASSQDRGWGGYEKLFF. The CDR3 DNA sequence: TGTGCCAGCAGCCAAGACAGGGGGTGGGGAGGATATGAAAAACTGTTTTTT.

The chain recombines TRBV2 with TRBJ1-5, with 8 bases lining up with TRBD1. The germline CDR1 and CDR2 sequences are SNHLY and FYNNEI. The CDR3 runs 14 residues. Losses at the gene ends were 6 bases for V and 4 bases for J; bases not matched to a gene: 5. In DNA, the CDR3 is TGTGCCAGCAGCCCAACAGGGGGGAATCAGCCCCAGCATTTT. Protein: CASSPTGGNQPQHF.

The genes are TRBV7-3 and TRBJ2-7; D perhaps matches TRBD2 (6 bases). V was pared by 2 bases and J by 4 bases, with 9 bases between. Germline lookup yields CDR1 SGHTA and CDR2 FQGTGA. CDR3 length equals 13 residues. CDR3 sequence reads: CASSLVSGYEQYV. The CDR3 region has the DNA TGTGCCAGCAGCTTAGTGAGCGGGTACGAGCAGTACGTC.

The chain is built from TRBV10-3 and TRBJ2-1; 7 nucleotides align to TRBD2. The CDR3 length is 14 residues. The V gene end was trimmed by 2 bases and the J gene end by 4 bases; junction bases not matched to a gene: 2. Germline values: CDR1 ENHRY, CDR2 SYGVKD. This CDR3 is CAISERLAYNEQFF. The CDR3 region has the DNA TGTGCCATCAGTGAGAGACTAGCATACAATGAGCAGTTCTTC.